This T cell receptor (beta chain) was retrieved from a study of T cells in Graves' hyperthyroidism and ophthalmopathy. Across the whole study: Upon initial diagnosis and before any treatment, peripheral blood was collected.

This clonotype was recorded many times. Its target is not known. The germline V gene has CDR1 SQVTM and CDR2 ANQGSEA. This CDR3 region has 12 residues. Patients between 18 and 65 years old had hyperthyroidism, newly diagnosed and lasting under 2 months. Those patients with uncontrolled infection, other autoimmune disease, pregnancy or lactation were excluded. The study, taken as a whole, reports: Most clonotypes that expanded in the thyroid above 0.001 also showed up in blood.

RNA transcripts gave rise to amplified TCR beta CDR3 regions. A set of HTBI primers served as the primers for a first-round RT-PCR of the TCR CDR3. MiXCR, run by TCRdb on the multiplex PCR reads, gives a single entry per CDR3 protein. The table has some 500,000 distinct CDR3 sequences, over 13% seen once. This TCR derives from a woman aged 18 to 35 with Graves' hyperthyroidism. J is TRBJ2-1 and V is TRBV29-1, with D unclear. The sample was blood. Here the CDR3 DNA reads TGCAGTCAGACTGGTGAGCTCAATGAGCAGTTCTTC. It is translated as CSQTGELNEQFF.